One and the same sample provided the 10 T cell receptor beta chains below, sequenced in a study of blood T cell repertoires in COVID-19. Produced via immunoSEQ multiplex PCR; TCRdb's table is partial and in-frame only. This sample carries more than 85,000 clones, around 80% of them seen once, and the ten largest clones take about 24%. The sample comprised peripheral blood. Source of these receptors: a man between 65 and 80 years old with acute or convalescent COVID-19.

This clone was observed once. CDR3 nucleotides: TGCGCCAGCAGCCCCTCAGGGCCTAATCAGCCCCAGCATTTT. Translation gives CASSPSGPNQPQHF. The chain recombines TRBV5-1 with TRBJ1-5; D might be TRBD1 (5 bases). CDR1 is SGHRS and CDR2 is YFSETQ in the germline V gene. This CDR3 has 14 amino acids. V was pared by 4 bases and J by 4 bases, with 12 bases between.

This sequence joins TRBV6-1 and TRBJ2-5, with 7 bases matching TRBD1. J lost 6 bases, V lost 2 bases, and 3 bases had no gene match. From germline, CDR1 is MNHNS and CDR2 SASEGT. The CDR3 runs 13 residues. The DNA of the CDR3 is TGTGCCAGCAGTGAACAGGGGGTGAAGACCCAGTACTTC. It codes for CASSEQGVKTQYF.

The chain combines TRBV2 with TRBJ1-5; TRBD1 matches at 8 bases. Germline trimming cut 5 bases from V and 5 bases from J; bases unmatched to any gene: 8. CDR3 size: 15 residues. Germline CDR1 is SNHLY and CDR2 is FYNNEI. The DNA for the CDR3 is TGTGCCAGCAGTAAGGAACAGGGGGAGGATCAGCCCCAGCATTTT. Protein: CASSKEQGEDQPQHF.

The rearrangement joins TRBV28 to TRBJ2-2, with 8 positions matching TRBD1. This CDR3 spans 16 amino acids. From germline, CDR1 is MDHEN and CDR2 SYDVKM. J lost 5 bases, V lost 4 bases, and 9 bases had no gene match. The CDR3 DNA is TGTGCCAGCAGTTCAATCGGACAGGGAGGAACCGGGGAGCTGTTTTTT. It translates to CASSSIGQGGTGELFF.

CDR3 region: CSVRVGDTFFYGYTF. The CDR3 region has the DNA TGCAGCGTCCGGGTGGGGGACACATTTTTCTATGGCTACACCTTC. The rearrangement uses TRBV29-1 and TRBJ1-2; maybe TRBD1 (6 bases). Per the germline V gene, CDR1 is SQVTM and CDR2 is ANQGSEA. The CDR3 consists of 15 residues. Trimming shortened V by 6 bases and J by 4 bases, and 21 bases separated the two germline ends.

The rearrangement joins TRBV13 to TRBJ1-4; 8 bases are a match to TRBD1. CDR3 length equals 15 residues. V lost 4 bases and J lost 6; bases outside the gene matches: 7. Looked up from germline, CDR1 is PRHDT and CDR2 is FYEKMQ (reference sequence). The CDR3 here is CASSSTGTGDEKLFF. CDR3 DNA: TGTGCCAGCAGCTCGACAGGGACAGGTGATGAAAAACTGTTTTTT.

This clone was seen once. The chain links TRBV9 to TRBJ2-3; possible D gene TRBD2, 6 bases. The V and J ends lost 0 bases and 3 bases respectively, with 14 bases between them. Looked up from germline, CDR1 is SGDLS and CDR2 is YYNGEE. The CDR3 is made up of 16 amino acids. The CDR3 DNA is TGTGCCAGCAGCGTAGATGGCGGGAAGGGGACAGATACGCAGTATTTT. Amino acids: CASSVDGGKGTDTQYF.

This clone was seen a handful of times. The chain combines TRBV29-1 with TRBJ1-4, with 9 bases fitting TRBD1. CDR1 and CDR2 from the germline V gene are SQVTM and ANQGSEA. The CDR3 covers 12 residues. The V gene end was trimmed by 6 bases and the J gene end by 7 bases; junction bases not matched to a gene: 3. The chain's CDR3 is CSVGQGGEKLFF. CDR3 DNA: TGCAGCGTGGGACAGGGTGGTGAAAAACTGTTTTTT. Filled out from reference TRBV29-1 and TRBJ1-4, the complete variable domain reads SAVISQKPSRDICQRGTSLTIQCQVDSQVTMMFWYRQQPGQSLTLIATANQGSEATYESGFVIDKFPISRPNLTFSTLTVSNMSPEDSSIYLCSVGQGGEKLFFGSGTQLSVL.

The rearrangement joins TRBV18 to TRBJ2-2, with D possibly TRBD1 on 6 matching bases. Trimming took off 4 bases at V and 6 bases at J, with 15 bases between the two ends. Germline V gene data show CDR1 as KGHSH and CDR2 as LQKENI. The CDR3 extends over 15 amino acids. The CDR3 coding sequence is TGTGCCAGCTCACGGTACAGGGAAGGGGCCGGGGAGCTGTTTTTT. Encoded protein: CASSRYREGAGELFF.

The chain has TRBV5-1 and TRBJ2-3, with a weak D call TRBD2 (6 bases). The V gene lost 7 bases and the J gene lost 2 bases, with 26 bases spanning the gap. The CDR3 runs to 18 residues. CDR1 and CDR2 from the germline V gene are SGHRS and YFSETQ. The CDR3 region is CASHRRLARWDDTDTQYF. CDR3 bases: TGCGCCAGCCATAGGCGGCTAGCGAGGTGGGATGACACAGATACGCAGTATTTT.